The sequence of this T cell receptor (beta chain) was determined in a study of Graves' ophthalmopathy and Graves' hyperthyroidism. The CDR3 is made up of 14 amino acids. Per germline, CDR1 MGHDK and CDR2 SYGVNS. Unmatched junction bases numbered 5, after V lost 5 bases and J lost 7 bases. Recruitment covered hyperthyroidism patients aged 18 to 65 whose new diagnosis was of under 2 months' duration. Amplification from RNA transcripts yielded the TCR beta CDR3 regions. HTBI-primed RT-PCR formed the first round, and a multiplex PCR formed the second. TCRdb passed the multiplex PCR reads through MiXCR, listing each CDR3 protein once. The sample lists around 590,000 distinct CDR3 sequences, under 45% occurring once.

The receptor's source is an adult man with Graves' hyperthyroidism. Sequenced material: peripheral blood or thyroid tissue (not recorded which). The gene calls are TRBV25-1 and TRBJ2-1; TRBD2 agrees at 10 bases. The CDR3 sequence is CASSYSGRNNEQFF. CDR3 DNA sequence: TGTGCCAGCAGTTATAGCGGGAGGAATAATGAGCAGTTCTTC.